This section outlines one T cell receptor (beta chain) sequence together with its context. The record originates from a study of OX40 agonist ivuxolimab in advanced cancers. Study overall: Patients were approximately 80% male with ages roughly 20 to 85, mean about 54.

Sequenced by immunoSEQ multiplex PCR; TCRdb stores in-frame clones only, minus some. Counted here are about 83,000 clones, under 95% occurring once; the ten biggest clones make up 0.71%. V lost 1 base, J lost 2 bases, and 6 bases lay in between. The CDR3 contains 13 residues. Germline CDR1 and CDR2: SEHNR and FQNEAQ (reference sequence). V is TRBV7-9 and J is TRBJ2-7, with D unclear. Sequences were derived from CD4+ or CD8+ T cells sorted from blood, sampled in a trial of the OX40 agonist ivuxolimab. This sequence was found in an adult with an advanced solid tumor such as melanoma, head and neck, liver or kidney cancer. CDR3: CASSLGNAYEQYF. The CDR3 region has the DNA TGTGCCAGCAGCTTAGGTAACGCCTACGAGCAGTACTTC.